In its sample, the clone carrying this T cell receptor beta chain was seen a few times. Genomic DNA provided the template from which TCR beta CDR3 was amplified by two-round multiplex PCR. With primers specific to each TRBV and TRBJ gene, the first-round PCR was performed. TCRdb recomputed calls from the multiplex PCR reads with MiXCR, one row per CDR3 protein. This sample has tens of thousands of distinct CDR3 sequences, with roughly two fifths found just once. These data originate in a study of prognosis after radiotherapy for stage I lung cancer. The sample in question was PBMCs, obtained before or after stereotactic body radiation therapy (not recorded which). This receptor was obtained from a donor aged 50 or older with non-small cell lung cancer.

The CDR3 region has the DNA TGTGCCAGCAGCCCTAGTCGACTCAGGGGATCGGGAGTGTACAATGAGCAGTTCTTC. The encoded protein is CASSPSRLRGSGVYNEQFF. The chain combines TRBV11-2 with TRBJ2-1, with D tentatively TRBD1 or TRBD2 (6 bases each). V shed 5 bases and J shed 4 bases, with 27 bases lying between them. CDR1 is SGHAT and CDR2 is FQNNGV in the germline V gene. This CDR3 spans 19 amino acids.